This passage covers 3 T cell receptor beta chains from one sample sequenced in a study of blood T cell repertoires in COVID-19. Data came from immunoSEQ multiplex PCR; TCRdb stores just in-frame clones and leaves some out. The table includes around 300,000 clones, roughly 86% detected once. The material sequenced was peripheral blood. The receptor set was obtained from a woman aged 25 to 39 who had recovered from COVID-19.

The rearrangement uses TRBV25-1 and TRBJ2-1, with D tentatively TRBD2 (5 bases). The V end was cut by 4 bases, the J end by 1 base, with 8 bases between. Per germline, CDR1 MGHDK and CDR2 SYGVNS. The CDR3 loop spans 14 amino acids. The CDR3 DNA reads TGTGCCAGCAGTGGAGGGAGATCCTACAATGAGCAGTTCTTC. Encoded protein: CASSGGRSYNEQFF. The complete variable domain, with remaining parts taken from reference TRBV25-1 and TRBJ2-1, reads EADIYQTPRYLVIGTGKKITLECSQTMGHDKMYWYQQDPGMELHLIHYSYGVNSTEKGDLSSESTVSRIRTEHFPLTLESARPSHTSQYLCASSGGRSYNEQFFGPGTRLTVL.

This clone has only a few counts. This rearrangement joins TRBV9 to TRBJ2-1; tentatively, D is TRBD2 (5 bases). V was trimmed by 0 bases and J by 6 bases, leaving 16 bases between them. Germline V gene sequence: CDR1 SGDLS, CDR2 YYNGEE. CDR3 length equals 16 residues. The CDR3, as DNA: TGTGCCAGCAGCGTAGCGGTAGGGAGAGCAGGCAATGAGCAGTTCTTC. This codes for CASSVAVGRAGNEQFF.

V usage is TRBV10-1 and J usage is TRBJ2-2, with 10 bases aligning to TRBD2. Trimming at V came to 5 bases and at J to 3 bases, leaving 0 bases not matched to a gene. The CDR3 sequence is 14 residues long. Germline-derived CDR1 and CDR2 are WNHNN and SYGVQD (reference sequence). The DNA of the CDR3 is TGCGCCAGCAGTCTAGCGGGGGACACCGGGGAGCTGTTTTTT. It encodes CASSLAGDTGELFF.